The rows below give T cell receptor beta chains drawn from one sample of a study of cytomegalovirus exposure and HLA in healthy donors. Sequenced by immunoSEQ multiplex PCR; TCRdb stores in-frame clones only, minus some. This table holds about 63,000 clones, around 85% found once. Sequenced input: PBMCs. These receptors all come from a woman aged 25 to 39 in good health and CMV-seronegative. Both conserved end residues are trimmed from each CDR3.

CDR3aa: ASSVGGGLNSPLH; v_gene: TRBV9; j_gene: TRBJ1-6
CDR3aa: ASSFDRAWNTEAF; v_gene: TRBV11-1; j_gene: TRBJ1-1
CDR3aa: ATQLHPETEAF; v_gene: TRBV25-1; j_gene: TRBJ1-1
CDR3aa: ASTYSGWTEAF; v_gene: TRBV5-4; j_gene: TRBJ1-1
CDR3aa: ASSSTSGGADEQF; v_gene: TRBV13; j_gene: TRBJ2-1
CDR3aa: ASRRGVDNEKLF; v_gene: TRBV27; j_gene: TRBJ1-4
CDR3aa: ASSSITPREQY; v_gene: TRBV7-2; j_gene: TRBJ2-7
CDR3aa: ASSLPASGSSSYNEQF; v_gene: TRBV9; j_gene: TRBJ2-1
CDR3aa: ASSQREGFTDTQY; v_gene: TRBV4-3; j_gene: TRBJ2-3
CDR3aa: ASSLMGLAGDENF; v_gene: TRBV27; j_gene: TRBJ2-1
CDR3aa: ASRGAVGAF; v_gene: TRBV6-5; j_gene: TRBJ1-1
CDR3aa: ASSLGGGSWDEQF; v_gene: TRBV7-2; j_gene: TRBJ2-1
CDR3aa: ASSLGETEAF; v_gene: TRBV7-2; j_gene: TRBJ1-1
CDR3aa: ASSYRGINQPQH; v_gene: TRBV6-5; j_gene: TRBJ1-5
CDR3aa: ATSMNEKLF; v_gene: TRBV15; j_gene: TRBJ1-4
CDR3aa: ASSPFNTEAF; v_gene: TRBV28; j_gene: TRBJ1-1
CDR3aa: ASSSPSSGRATDEQF; v_gene: TRBV7-9; j_gene: TRBJ2-1
CDR3aa: ASSLRPGNTGELF; v_gene: TRBV7-9; j_gene: TRBJ2-2
CDR3aa: ASTSGGRDHEQF; v_gene: TRBV7-2; j_gene: TRBJ2-1
CDR3aa: ASIRAGGATEAF; v_gene: TRBV6-5; j_gene: TRBJ1-1
CDR3aa: ASSLGRQINEKLF; v_gene: TRBV7-9; j_gene: TRBJ1-4
CDR3aa: ATSRDSGTQGGELF; v_gene: TRBV15; j_gene: TRBJ2-2
CDR3aa: ASSLSGRRTDTQY; v_gene: TRBV7-3; j_gene: TRBJ2-3
CDR3aa: ASNQDTNTEAF; v_gene: TRBV19; j_gene: TRBJ1-1
CDR3aa: ASSSTSGGGETQY; v_gene: TRBV19; j_gene: TRBJ2-5
CDR3aa: ASSSRGNSPLH; v_gene: TRBV27; j_gene: TRBJ1-6
CDR3aa: ASSARPAGNTEAF; v_gene: TRBV5-1; j_gene: TRBJ1-1
CDR3aa: ASSSYDYLGEQY; v_gene: TRBV5-1; j_gene: TRBJ2-7
CDR3aa: ASSRQGNQPQH; v_gene: TRBV6-1; j_gene: TRBJ1-5
CDR3aa: ASSEDQGAGGYT; v_gene: TRBV6-1; j_gene: TRBJ1-2
CDR3aa: ASSELAGGPETQY; v_gene: TRBV6-1; j_gene: TRBJ2-5
CDR3aa: AWSGGQGAEKLF; v_gene: TRBV30; j_gene: TRBJ1-4
CDR3aa: ASSTGLAGADEQF; v_gene: TRBV19; j_gene: TRBJ2-1
CDR3aa: ASSDSQVSQGQPQH; v_gene: TRBV10-2; j_gene: TRBJ1-5
CDR3aa: SVSTGAGEQY; v_gene: TRBV29-1; j_gene: TRBJ2-7
CDR3aa: ASRPPGQATVQY; v_gene: TRBV19; j_gene: TRBJ2-7
CDR3aa: ASSRDNNSPLH; v_gene: TRBV6-5; j_gene: TRBJ1-6
CDR3aa: ASSFGGGTEAF; v_gene: TRBV5-6; j_gene: TRBJ1-1
CDR3aa: ASSVGQGPNQPQH; v_gene: TRBV6-7; j_gene: TRBJ1-5
CDR3aa: AWSPGINEKLF; v_gene: TRBV30; j_gene: TRBJ1-4
CDR3aa: ASSPGTAQNTEAF; v_gene: TRBV18; j_gene: TRBJ1-1
CDR3aa: ASSSWTGGENTIY; v_gene: TRBV6-6; j_gene: TRBJ1-3
CDR3aa: AISDREVTEAF; v_gene: TRBV10-3; j_gene: TRBJ1-1
CDR3aa: ASSFVAGSYNEQF; v_gene: TRBV5-1; j_gene: TRBJ2-1
CDR3aa: ASSLGRTEAF; v_gene: TRBV28; j_gene: TRBJ1-1
CDR3aa: ASRLAGFQETQY; v_gene: TRBV5-8; j_gene: TRBJ2-5
CDR3aa: ASSPQWTGGNYGYT; v_gene: TRBV6-6; j_gene: TRBJ1-2
CDR3aa: AWRVRGEGNQPQH; v_gene: TRBV30; j_gene: TRBJ1-5
CDR3aa: ASSQDQAGPSYNEQF; v_gene: TRBV4-3; j_gene: TRBJ2-1
CDR3aa: ASSEALLGWDRVNEQF; v_gene: TRBV6-1; j_gene: TRBJ2-1
CDR3aa: ASSVGGSTDTQY; v_gene: TRBV9; j_gene: TRBJ2-3
CDR3aa: ASSLVVGGGTEAF; v_gene: TRBV7-6; j_gene: TRBJ1-1
CDR3aa: ASSLEVTGYNQPQH; v_gene: TRBV7-8; j_gene: TRBJ1-5
CDR3aa: ASSWRGAGGPDEQF; v_gene: TRBV5-1; j_gene: TRBJ2-1
CDR3aa: ASSIGRSSYEQY; v_gene: TRBV19; j_gene: TRBJ2-7
CDR3aa: ASSNSRDLDYEQY; v_gene: TRBV7-9; j_gene: TRBJ2-7
CDR3aa: ASSQRSSGNTIY; v_gene: TRBV14; j_gene: TRBJ1-3
CDR3aa: ASSLKGGTEAF; v_gene: TRBV7-9; j_gene: TRBJ1-1
CDR3aa: ASSLRDSSGNTIY; v_gene: TRBV9; j_gene: TRBJ1-3
CDR3aa: ASSPNWGDTEAF; v_gene: TRBV7-2; j_gene: TRBJ1-1